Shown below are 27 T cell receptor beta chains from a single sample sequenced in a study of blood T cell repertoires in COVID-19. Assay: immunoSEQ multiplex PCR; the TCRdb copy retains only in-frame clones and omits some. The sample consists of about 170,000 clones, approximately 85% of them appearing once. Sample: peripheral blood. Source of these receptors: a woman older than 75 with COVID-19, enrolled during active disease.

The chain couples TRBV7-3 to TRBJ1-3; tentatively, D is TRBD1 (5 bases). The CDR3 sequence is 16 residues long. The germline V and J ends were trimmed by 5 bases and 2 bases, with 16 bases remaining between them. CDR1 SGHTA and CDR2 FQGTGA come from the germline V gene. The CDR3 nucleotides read TGTGCCAGCAGCCGACTAGGGGCAGACGCTGGAAACACCATATATTTT. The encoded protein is CASSRLGADAGNTIYF. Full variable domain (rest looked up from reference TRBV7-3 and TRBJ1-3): GAGVSQTPSNKVTEKGKYVELRCDPISGHTALYWYRQSLGQGPEFLIYFQGTGAADDSGLPNDRFFAVRPEGSVSTLKIQRTERGDSAVYLCASSRLGADAGNTIYFGEGSWLTVV.

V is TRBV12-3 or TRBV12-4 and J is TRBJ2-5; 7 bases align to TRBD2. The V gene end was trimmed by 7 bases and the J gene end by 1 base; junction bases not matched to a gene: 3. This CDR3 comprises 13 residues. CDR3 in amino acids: CASNGRSQETQYF. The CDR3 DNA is TGTGCCAGCAACGGGAGGAGCCAAGAGACCCAGTACTTC.

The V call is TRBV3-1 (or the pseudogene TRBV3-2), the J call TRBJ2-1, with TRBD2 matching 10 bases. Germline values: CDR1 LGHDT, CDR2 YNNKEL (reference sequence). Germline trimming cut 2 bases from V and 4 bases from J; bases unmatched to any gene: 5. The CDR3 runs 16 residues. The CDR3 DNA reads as TGTGCCAGCAGCCAAAGCATACTAGCGGGATACAATGAGCAGTTCTTC. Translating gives CASSQSILAGYNEQFF.

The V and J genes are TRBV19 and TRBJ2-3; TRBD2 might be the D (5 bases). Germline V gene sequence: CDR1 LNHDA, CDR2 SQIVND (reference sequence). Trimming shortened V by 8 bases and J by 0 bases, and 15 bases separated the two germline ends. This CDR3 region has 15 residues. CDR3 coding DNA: TGTGCCAGTGGTCCGCGGGCTACTAGCACAGATACGCAGTATTTT. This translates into CASGPRATSTDTQYF.

The CDR3 protein is CASSFRGAQGGYTF. As DNA, the CDR3 is TGTGCCAGCAGTTTCAGGGGGGCCCAAGGGGGCTACACCTTC. The chain employs TRBV27 and TRBJ1-2; the match to TRBD1 covers 7 bases. Germline trimming cut 3 bases from V and 8 bases from J; bases unmatched to any gene: 9. The CDR3 sequence is 14 residues long. Germline V CDR1 and CDR2: MNHEY, SMNVEV (reference sequence).

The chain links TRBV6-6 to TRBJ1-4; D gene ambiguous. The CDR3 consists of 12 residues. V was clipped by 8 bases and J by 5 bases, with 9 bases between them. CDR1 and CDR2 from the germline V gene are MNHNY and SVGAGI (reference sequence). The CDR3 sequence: CASGRFNEKLFF. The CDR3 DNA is TGTGCCAGCGGCCGTTTCAATGAAAAACTGTTTTTT.

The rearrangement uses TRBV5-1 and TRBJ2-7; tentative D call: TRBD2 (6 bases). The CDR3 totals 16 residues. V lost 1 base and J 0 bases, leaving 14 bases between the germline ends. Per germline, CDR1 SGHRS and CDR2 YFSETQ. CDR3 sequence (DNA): TGCGCCAGCAGCTTGTTCGGCGGGGCTAGCTCCTACGAGCAGTACTTC. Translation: CASSLFGGASSYEQYF.

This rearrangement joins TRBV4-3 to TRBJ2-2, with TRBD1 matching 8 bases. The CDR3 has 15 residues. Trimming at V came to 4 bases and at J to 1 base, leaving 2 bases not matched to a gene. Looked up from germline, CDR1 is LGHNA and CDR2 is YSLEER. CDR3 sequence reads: CASSLGTGNTGELFF. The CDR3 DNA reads TGCGCCAGCAGCCTCGGGACAGGGAACACCGGGGAGCTGTTTTTT.

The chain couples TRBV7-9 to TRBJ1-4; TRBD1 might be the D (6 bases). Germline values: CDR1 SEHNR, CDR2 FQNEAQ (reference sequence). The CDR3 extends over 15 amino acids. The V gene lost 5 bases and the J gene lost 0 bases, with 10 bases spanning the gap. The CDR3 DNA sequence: TGTGCCAGCAGCCCCCGGACAGCAACTAATGAAAAACTGTTTTTT. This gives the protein CASSPRTATNEKLFF.

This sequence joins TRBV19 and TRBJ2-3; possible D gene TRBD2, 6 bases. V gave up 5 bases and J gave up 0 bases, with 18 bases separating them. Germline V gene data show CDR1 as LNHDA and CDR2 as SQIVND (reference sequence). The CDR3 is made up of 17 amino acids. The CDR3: CASSPRGRTASTDTQYF. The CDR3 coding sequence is TGTGCCAGTAGTCCCCGTGGGAGGACGGCCAGCACAGATACGCAGTATTTT.

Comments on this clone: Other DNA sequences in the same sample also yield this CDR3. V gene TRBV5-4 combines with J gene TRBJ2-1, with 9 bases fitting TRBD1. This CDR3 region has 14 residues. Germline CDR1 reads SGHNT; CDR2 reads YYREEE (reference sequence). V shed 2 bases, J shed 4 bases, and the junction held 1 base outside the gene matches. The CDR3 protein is CASSLGQGYNEQFF. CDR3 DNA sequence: TGTGCCAGCAGCTTAGGACAGGGGTACAATGAGCAGTTCTTC.

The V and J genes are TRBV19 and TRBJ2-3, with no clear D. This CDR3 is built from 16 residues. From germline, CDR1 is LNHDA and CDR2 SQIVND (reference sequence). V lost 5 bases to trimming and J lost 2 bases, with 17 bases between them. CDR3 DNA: TGTGCCAGTAGTTCCCCGAAAGGAGCGATCACAGATACGCAGTATTTT. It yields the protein CASSSPKGAITDTQYF.

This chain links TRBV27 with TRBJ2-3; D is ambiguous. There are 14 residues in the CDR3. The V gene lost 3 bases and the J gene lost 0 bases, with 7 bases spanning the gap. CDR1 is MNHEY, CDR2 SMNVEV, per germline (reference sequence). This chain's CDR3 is CASSFFTSTDTQYF. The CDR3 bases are TGTGCCAGCAGTTTCTTCACTAGCACAGATACGCAGTATTTT.

CDR3 region: CASSPLMSGTGFTGELFF. CDR3 nucleotide sequence: TGTGCCAGCTCACCACTCATGTCCGGGACAGGGTTTACCGGGGAGCTGTTTTTT. The chain is built from TRBV18 and TRBJ2-2; 9 bases agree with TRBD1. Looked up from germline, CDR1 is KGHSH and CDR2 is LQKENI. V shed 1 base and J 5 bases; nucleotides not matched to a gene: 11. The CDR3 is 18 residues long.

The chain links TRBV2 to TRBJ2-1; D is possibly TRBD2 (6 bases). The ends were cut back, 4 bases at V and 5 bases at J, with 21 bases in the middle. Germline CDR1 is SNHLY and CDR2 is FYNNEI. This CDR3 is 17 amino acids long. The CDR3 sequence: CASSAFIGGGTNNEQFF. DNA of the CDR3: TGTGCCAGCAGTGCGTTTATTGGGGGAGGCACTAACAATGAGCAGTTCTTC.

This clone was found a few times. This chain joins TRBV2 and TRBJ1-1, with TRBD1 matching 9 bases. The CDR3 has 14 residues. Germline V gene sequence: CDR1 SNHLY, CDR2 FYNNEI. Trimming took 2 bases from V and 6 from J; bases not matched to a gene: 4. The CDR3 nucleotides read TGTGCCAGCAGTGAATTACAGGGGGCTGCTGAAGCTTTCTTT. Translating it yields CASSELQGAAEAFF.

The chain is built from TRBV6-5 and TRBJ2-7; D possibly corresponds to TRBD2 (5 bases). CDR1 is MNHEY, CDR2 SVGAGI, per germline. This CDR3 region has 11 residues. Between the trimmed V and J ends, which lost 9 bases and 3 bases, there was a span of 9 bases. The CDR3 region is CASDRGYEQYF. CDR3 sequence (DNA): TGTGCCAGTGATCGGGGCTACGAGCAGTACTTC.

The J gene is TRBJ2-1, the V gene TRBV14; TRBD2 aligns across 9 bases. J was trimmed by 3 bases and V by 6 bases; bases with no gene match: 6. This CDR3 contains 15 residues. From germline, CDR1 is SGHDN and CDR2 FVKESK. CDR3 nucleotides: TGTGCCAGCAGGGCCGGGACTAGCATCTACAATGAGCAGTTCTTC. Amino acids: CASRAGTSIYNEQFF.

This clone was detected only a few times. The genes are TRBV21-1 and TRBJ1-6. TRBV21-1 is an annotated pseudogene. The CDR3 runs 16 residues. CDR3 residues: CASSKVVEVAGSPLHF. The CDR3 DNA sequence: TGTGCCAGCAGCAAAGTAGTTGAGGTAGCGGGTTCACCCCTCCACTTT.

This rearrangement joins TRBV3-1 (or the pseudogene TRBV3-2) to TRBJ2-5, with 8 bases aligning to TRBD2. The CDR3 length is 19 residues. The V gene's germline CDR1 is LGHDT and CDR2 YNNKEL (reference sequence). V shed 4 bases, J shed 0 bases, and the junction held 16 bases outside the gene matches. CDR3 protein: CASSPYLALRGGYQETQYF. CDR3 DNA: TGTGCCAGCAGCCCCTATCTCGCGTTACGGGGGGGGTACCAAGAGACCCAGTACTTC.

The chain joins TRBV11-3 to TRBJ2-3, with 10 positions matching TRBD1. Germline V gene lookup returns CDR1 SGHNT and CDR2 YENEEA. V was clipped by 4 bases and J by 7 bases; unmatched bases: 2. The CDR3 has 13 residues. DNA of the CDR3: TGTGCCAGCAGCTCGGGACAGGGGAATACGCAGTATTTT. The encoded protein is CASSSGQGNTQYF.

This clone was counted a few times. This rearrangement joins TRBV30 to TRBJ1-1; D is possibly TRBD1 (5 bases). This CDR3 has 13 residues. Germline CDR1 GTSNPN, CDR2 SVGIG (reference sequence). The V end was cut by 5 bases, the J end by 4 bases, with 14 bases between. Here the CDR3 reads CAWDGGLGTEAFF. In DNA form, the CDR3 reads TGTGCCTGGGACGGGGGTTTAGGCACTGAAGCTTTCTTT.

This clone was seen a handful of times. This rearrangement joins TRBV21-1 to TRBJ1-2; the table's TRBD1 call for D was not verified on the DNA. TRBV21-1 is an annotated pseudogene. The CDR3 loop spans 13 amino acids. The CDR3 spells CASSSKEGVGYTF. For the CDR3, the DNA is TGTGCCAGCAGCTCCAAGGAAGGGGTCGGCTACACCTTC.

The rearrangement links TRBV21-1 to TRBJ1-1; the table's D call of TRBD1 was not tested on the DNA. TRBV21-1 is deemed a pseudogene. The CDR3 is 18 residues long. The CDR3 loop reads CASTCRRTGGLSGTEAFF. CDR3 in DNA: TGTGCCAGCACCTGCCGAAGGACAGGGGGCCTTTCGGGCACTGAAGCTTTCTTT.

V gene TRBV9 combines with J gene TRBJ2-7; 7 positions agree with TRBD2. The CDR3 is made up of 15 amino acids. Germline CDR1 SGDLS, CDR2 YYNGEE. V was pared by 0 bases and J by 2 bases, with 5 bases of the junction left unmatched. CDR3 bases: TGTGCCAGCAGCGTAGCGGCGGGAGTAGCCTACGAGCAGTACTTC. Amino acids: CASSVAAGVAYEQYF.

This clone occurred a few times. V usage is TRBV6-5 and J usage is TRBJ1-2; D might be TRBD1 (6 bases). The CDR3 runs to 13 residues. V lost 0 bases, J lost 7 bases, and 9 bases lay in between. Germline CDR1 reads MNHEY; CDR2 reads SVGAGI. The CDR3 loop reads CASSYSRGGGYTF. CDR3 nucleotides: TGTGCCAGCAGTTACTCGAGAGGGGGTGGCTACACCTTC.

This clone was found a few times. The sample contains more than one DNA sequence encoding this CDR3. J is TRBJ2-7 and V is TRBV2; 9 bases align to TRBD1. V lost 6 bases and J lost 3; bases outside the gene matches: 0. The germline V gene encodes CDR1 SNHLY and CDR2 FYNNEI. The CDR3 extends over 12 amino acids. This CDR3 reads CASRDRGYEQYF. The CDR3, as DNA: TGTGCCAGCAGGGACAGGGGCTACGAGCAGTACTTC.